The 26 T cell receptor beta chains below were found in one sample sequenced in a study of blood T cell repertoires in COVID-19. Here immunoSEQ multiplex PCR was the method, and the copy in TCRdb shows in-frame clones only, minus some. Of fewer than 350,000 clones listed, approximately 89% are singletons. Sequenced input: PBMCs or T cells enriched from blood (not recorded which). The receptors shown here come from a middle-aged man who had been exposed to COVID-19.

This clone was detected only a few times. This rearrangement joins TRBV19 to TRBJ2-7; 10 positions agree with TRBD2. With 4 bases clipped from V and 5 bases from J, the junction kept 8 bases outside the gene matches. In germline, CDR1 is LNHDA, CDR2 SQIVND (reference sequence). The CDR3 extends over 15 amino acids. The CDR3 here is CASSRYSGLANEQYF. DNA for the CDR3: TGTGCCAGTAGTAGGTATTCGGGACTAGCGAACGAGCAGTACTTC.

In this sample, this clone turned up once. The chain carries TRBV14 and TRBJ2-7; 8 bases match TRBD1. There are 14 residues in the CDR3. V lost 5 bases to trimming and J lost 3 bases; unmatched junction nucleotides: 6. The germline gives CDR1 SGHDN, CDR2 FVKESK. CDR3 DNA sequence: TGTGCCAGCAGCTCCAGGACAGGGAACTACGAGCAGTACTTC. Translated: CASSSRTGNYEQYF.

This rearrangement joins TRBV4-1 to TRBJ2-5, with 7 nucleotides matching TRBD2. The V gene's germline CDR1 is MGHRA and CDR2 YSYEKL. The CDR3 spans 16 residues. J lost 4 bases, V lost 1 base, and 9 bases had no gene match. The DNA of the CDR3 is TGCGCCAGCAGCCAAGCCCCAGCGGGACCTGGAGAGACCCAGTACTTC. Translation: CASSQAPAGPGETQYF.

The gene calls are TRBV5-1 and TRBJ2-2; 7 nucleotides agree with TRBD2. Germline V gene lookup returns CDR1 SGHRS and CDR2 YFSETQ. CDR3 length equals 15 residues. V lost 0 bases, J lost 3 bases, and 2 bases stayed unmatched. As DNA, the CDR3 is TGCGCCAGCAGCTTGGGGACTAGAGACACCGGGGAGCTGTTTTTT. As protein: CASSLGTRDTGELFF.

This chain links TRBV7-2 with TRBJ2-2; 10 bases map to TRBD1. The V segment lost 5 bases and the J segment 4 bases; nucleotides outside the gene matches: 4. Germline CDR1 and CDR2: SGHTA and FQGNSA. The CDR3 is 15 amino acids. The CDR3 sequence: CASSPGQGFTGELFF. The CDR3 coding sequence is TGTGCCAGCAGCCCGGGACAGGGGTTCACCGGGGAGCTGTTTTTT.

This clone occurred a few times. V and J are TRBV18 and TRBJ2-3, with TRBD2 matching over 9 bases. J gave up 2 bases and V 0 bases, and 6 bases lay outside the gene matches. CDR3 size: 17 residues. Germline CDR1 is KGHSH and CDR2 is LQKENI. The CDR3 DNA reads as TGTGCCAGCTCACCACCACCTAGCGGGGCCAACACAGATACGCAGTATTTT. Translation: CASSPPPSGANTDTQYF.

The genes are TRBV11-2 and TRBJ2-7; TRBD1 agrees at 9 bases. This CDR3 spans 15 amino acids. J was trimmed by 4 bases and V by 5 bases; bases with no gene match: 9. Germline V lookup: CDR1 SGHAT, CDR2 FQNNGV. The CDR3: CASSPTHGQGYEQYF. For the CDR3, the DNA is TGTGCCAGCAGCCCAACCCACGGACAGGGGTACGAGCAGTACTTC.

The rearrangement links TRBV7-8 to TRBJ2-2, with D perhaps matching TRBD2 (6 bases). Germline CDR1 SGHVS, CDR2 FQNEAQ. CDR3 length: 15 residues. V was cut by 3 bases and J by 2 bases, with 10 bases left in between. The CDR3 spells CASSFSGANTGELFF. CDR3 sequence (DNA): TGTGCCAGCAGCTTTAGCGGAGCTAACACCGGGGAGCTGTTTTTT.

The chain recombines TRBV7-2 with TRBJ1-5, with 11 bases fitting TRBD1. V was pared by 5 bases and J by 7 bases, with 4 bases of the junction left unmatched. Per the germline V gene, CDR1 is SGHTA and CDR2 is FQGNSA. The CDR3 runs 14 residues. In DNA form, the CDR3 reads TGTGCCAGCAGCCGCGGGACAGGGGGACAGCCCCAGCATTTT. This translates into CASSRGTGGQPQHF. Based on the CDR3 plus reference TRBV7-2 and TRBJ1-5, the full variable domain is GAGVSQSPSNKVTEKGKDVELRCDPISGHTALYWYRQSLGQGLEFLIYFQGNSAPDKSGLPSDRFSAERTGGSVSTLTIQRTQQEDSAVYLCASSRGTGGQPQHFGDGTRLSIL.

The rearrangement links TRBV19 to TRBJ1-2; 8 bases match TRBD1. After removal of 6 bases from V and 4 bases from J, the junction contained 10 bases not matched to a gene. The germline gives CDR1 LNHDA, CDR2 SQIVND (reference sequence). This CDR3 contains 15 residues. CDR3 sequence: CASSIGTGGSYGYTF. CDR3 nucleotides: TGTGCCAGTAGCATCGGGACAGGCGGCAGCTATGGCTACACCTTC. Variable domain in full (rest from reference TRBV19 and TRBJ1-2): DGGITQSPKYLFRKEGQNVTLSCEQNLNHDAMYWYRQDPGQGLRLIYYSQIVNDFQKGDIAEGYSVSREKKESFPLTVTSAQKNPTAFYLCASSIGTGGSYGYTFGSGTRLTVV.

V usage is TRBV10-3 and J usage is TRBJ1-6; D might be TRBD1 (6 bases). Trimming removed 0 bases from V and 6 bases from J, with 9 bases in between. Germline V gene sequence: CDR1 ENHRY, CDR2 SYGVKD. The CDR3 covers 15 residues. CDR3 region: CAISESQGPNSPLHF. The CDR3 DNA reads as TGTGCCATCAGTGAGTCACAGGGACCTAATTCACCCCTCCACTTT.

The chain combines TRBV28 with TRBJ2-7, with D possibly TRBD1 on 5 matching bases. Germline CDR1 reads MDHEN; CDR2 reads SYDVKM. Trimming removed 3 bases from V and 0 bases from J, with 15 bases in between. The CDR3 is made up of 16 amino acids. This CDR3 is CASSLYRTVSSYEQYF. CDR3 in DNA: TGTGCCAGCAGTTTGTACAGGACGGTAAGCTCCTACGAGCAGTACTTC.

The chain carries TRBV6-2 or TRBV6-3 and TRBJ1-5, with D maybe TRBD1 (6 bases). V was cut by 3 bases and J by 2 bases, with 11 bases left in between. CDR1 is MNHEY, CDR2 SVGEGT, per germline. The CDR3 is made up of 15 amino acids. DNA for the CDR3: TGTGCCAGCAGTTATGGGGGCGTCGGCAATCAGCCCCAGCATTTT. Translating gives CASSYGGVGNQPQHF.

The J gene is TRBJ1-1, the V gene TRBV25-1; TRBD1 might be the D (5 bases). This CDR3 region has 14 residues. Germline CDR1 and CDR2: MGHDK and SYGVNS. The germline V and J ends were trimmed by 6 bases and 6 bases, with 17 bases remaining between them. The CDR3 bases are TGTGCCAGCAGGAGAGCAAGGGAAGGGGCTGAAGCTTTCTTT. Translating gives CASRRAREGAEAFF.

CDR3 nucleotides: TGTGCCAGCAGTCAGGGACAGGCGATCTACGAGCAGTACTTC. It yields the protein CASSQGQAIYEQYF. The rearrangement joins TRBV27 to TRBJ2-7; 8 bases match TRBD1. There are 14 residues in the CDR3. The ends lost 5 bases at V and 3 bases at J; junction bases unmatched: 6. The germline gives CDR1 MNHEY, CDR2 SMNVEV (reference sequence).

This rearrangement joins TRBV19 to TRBJ1-2; 8 nucleotides agree with TRBD1. This CDR3 has 13 residues. Trimming took 6 bases from V and 3 from J; bases not matched to a gene: 3. Germline V CDR1 and CDR2: LNHDA, SQIVND (reference sequence). The DNA of the CDR3 is TGTGCCAGTAGCCTACAGGGGGACTATGGCTACACCTTC. Protein product: CASSLQGDYGYTF. Looking up the rest from reference TRBV19 and TRBJ1-2 gives the full variable domain: DGGITQSPKYLFRKEGQNVTLSCEQNLNHDAMYWYRQDPGQGLRLIYYSQIVNDFQKGDIAEGYSVSREKKESFPLTVTSAQKNPTAFYLCASSLQGDYGYTFGSGTRLTVV.

The chain uses TRBV28 and TRBJ1-2; 7 nucleotides align to TRBD1. Germline CDR1 and CDR2: MDHEN and SYDVKM. CDR3 length: 12 amino acids. The trim removed 2 bases at V and 8 bases at J, leaving 2 bases unmatched. The CDR3 nucleotides read TGTGCCAGCAGTTTAAAGGGGGCCGGCTACACCTTC. Translation: CASSLKGAGYTF.

The V call is TRBV4-1, the J call TRBJ1-4; 9 nucleotides align to TRBD1. Germline V gene sequence: CDR1 MGHRA, CDR2 YSYEKL. V lost 1 base to trimming and J lost 4 bases; unmatched junction nucleotides: 7. The CDR3 length is 17 residues. DNA of the CDR3: TGCGCCAGCAGCCAAGCGAACAGGGGGCCTCTTAATGAAAAACTGTTTTTT. Amino acid sequence: CASSQANRGPLNEKLFF.

The chain combines TRBV7-9 with TRBJ1-1, with TRBD1 matching over 7 bases. The CDR3 totals 14 residues. Germline V CDR1 and CDR2: SEHNR, FQNEAQ (reference sequence). V shed 1 base and J 5 bases; nucleotides not matched to a gene: 4. Written as DNA, the CDR3 is TGTGCCAGCAGCTTAGGAGGGGGCTGGACTGAAGCTTTCTTT. It is translated as CASSLGGGWTEAFF.

The rearrangement joins TRBV12-5 to TRBJ1-3, with D possibly matching TRBD1 (6 bases). Trimming took 5 bases from V and 0 from J, leaving 14 bases between them. Germline V gives CDR1 LGHNT, CDR2 FRNRAP. This CDR3 comprises 16 residues. The CDR3 loop reads CASGLGGLISGNTIYF. The CDR3 DNA sequence: TGTGCTAGTGGTCTAGGGGGTTTAATCTCTGGAAACACCATATATTTT.

This clone was detected only once. The V call is TRBV13, the J call TRBJ2-1; 15 nucleotides line up with TRBD2. Trimming cost V 4 bases and J 1 base; bases outside gene matches: 5. Germline CDR1 and CDR2: PRHDT and FYEKMQ (reference sequence). The CDR3 runs 18 residues. In DNA form, the CDR3 reads TGTGCCAGCAGCTCATGGACTAGCGGGAGGGGGTCCTACAATGAGCAGTTCTTC. This sequence encodes CASSSWTSGRGSYNEQFF.

The CDR3 here is CATPEREGYEQYF. The CDR3 DNA sequence: TGTGCCACCCCAGAGCGGGAGGGCTACGAGCAGTACTTC. The V call is TRBV6-5, the J call TRBJ2-7, with 10 bases that match TRBD2. The V and J ends lost 10 bases and 3 bases, in that order; junction bases with no gene match: 6. CDR3 length: 13 residues. Germline V gene data show CDR1 as MNHEY and CDR2 as SVGAGI.

The chain recombines TRBV11-2 with TRBJ1-5, with TRBD1 identical over 8 bases. The germline V gene encodes CDR1 SGHAT and CDR2 FQNNGV. CDR3 size: 18 residues. Unmatched junction bases numbered 17, after V lost 5 bases and J lost 5 bases. CDR3 sequence: CASSHLDRVAFGDQPQHF. The DNA of the CDR3 is TGTGCCAGCAGCCATCTGGACAGGGTGGCGTTTGGGGATCAGCCCCAGCATTTT. The full variable domain, completed using reference TRBV11-2 and TRBJ1-5, is EAGVAQSPRYKIIEKRQSVAFWCNPISGHATLYWYQQILGQGPKLLIQFQNNGVVDDSQLPKDRFSAERLKGVDSTLKIQPAKLEDSAVYLCASSHLDRVAFGDQPQHFGDGTRLSIL.

The V and J genes are TRBV5-1 and TRBJ2-2, with 14 positions matching TRBD2. Germline CDR1 and CDR2: SGHRS and YFSETQ. The CDR3 has 18 residues. V lost 2 bases to trimming and J lost 0 bases; unmatched junction nucleotides: 3. The CDR3 sequence is CASSLGLAGGSNTGELFF. The CDR3 DNA reads as TGCGCCAGCAGCTTAGGACTAGCGGGAGGATCGAACACCGGGGAGCTGTTTTTT.

The chain couples TRBV14 to TRBJ1-3; possible D gene TRBD1, 6 bases. Trimming took off 0 bases at V and 10 bases at J, with 10 bases between the two ends. Per the germline V gene, CDR1 is SGHDN and CDR2 is FVKESK. The CDR3 has 13 amino acids. For the CDR3, the DNA is TGTGCCAGCAGCCAAGATCTTACAGGGACCATATATTTT. This codes for CASSQDLTGTIYF.

The V gene is TRBV28, the J gene TRBJ2-3, with D maybe TRBD1 (6 bases). CDR1 and CDR2 (germline): MDHEN, SYDVKM. Trimming left V 7 bases short and J 0 bases short, with 14 bases between. This CDR3 spans 15 amino acids. CDR3: CASKADRTSTDTQYF. The CDR3 DNA sequence: TGTGCCAGCAAAGCGGACAGAACTAGCACAGATACGCAGTATTTT. The full variable domain, with the rest looked up from reference TRBV28 and TRBJ2-3, is DVKVTQSSRYLVKRTGEKVFLECVQDMDHENMFWYRQDPGLGLRLIYFSYDVKMKEKGDIPEGYSVSREKKERFSLILESASTNQTSMYLCASKADRTSTDTQYFGPGTRLTVL.